This T cell receptor (beta chain) was captured by sequencing in a study of identical twins. The ends were cut back, 10 bases at V and 6 bases at J, with 25 bases in the middle. This CDR3 has 16 residues. The germline V gene has CDR1 MNHEY and CDR2 SVGEGT. TCRdb reanalysed the 5' RACE reads using MiXCR and keeps one entry per CDR3 protein. The sample contains about 720,000 distinct CDR3 sequences, 8% to 9% of which appear only once. Notes on the study in general: Out-of-frame beta sequences exhibited a weaker degree of excess twin sharing. Modelling underestimated the level of out-of-frame TCR alpha sharing observed in monozygotic twins. Alpha sequences that were out-of-frame and twin-shared showed an excess of low generation probability.

Comment on this clonotype: The antigen is not known.

In addition, the sample was reused for a study of yellow fever vaccine responses in identical twins.

The sequence was collected from a woman aged 18-35 years in good health. The V and J genes are TRBV6-2 or TRBV6-3 and TRBJ2-1; D is uncertain. The sample taken for sequencing was PBMCs. The CDR3 bases are TGTGCCACCAAATTCCACAACCCCTCTGACGGCAATGAGCAGTTCTTC. Its protein is CATKFHNPSDGNEQFF.